One sample yielded the 21 T cell receptor beta chains listed below, sequenced in a study of OX40 agonist ivuxolimab in advanced cancers. Data came from immunoSEQ multiplex PCR; TCRdb stores just in-frame clones and leaves some out. Of roughly 46,000 clones in the sample, 80% to 90% were seen once. Sequenced here: CD4+ or CD8+ T cells sorted from blood, sampled in a trial of the OX40 agonist ivuxolimab. The receptors shown here come from an adult with an advanced solid tumor such as melanoma, head and neck, liver or kidney cancer.

The sample holds one count of this clone. The rearrangement joins TRBV21-1 to TRBJ2-1; the D call of TRBD1 is as the table states it, not checked on the DNA. TRBV21-1 constitutes a pseudogene. This CDR3 region has 16 residues. This CDR3 reads CASSAQDRRGYNEQFF. The CDR3 DNA follows: TGTGCCAGCAGCGCCCAGGACAGGAGGGGGTACAATGAGCAGTTCTTC.

This chain joins TRBV5-1 and TRBJ2-3; 7 bases match TRBD1. The CDR3 is 16 amino acids. J gave up 2 bases and V 4 bases, and 10 bases lay outside the gene matches. Germline loops: CDR1 SGHRS, CDR2 YFSETQ. Here the CDR3 reads CASSITTGAVTDTQYF. The CDR3 coding sequence is TGCGCCAGCAGCATAACCACAGGGGCGGTCACAGATACGCAGTATTTT.

This clone was seen more than once but under ten times. The chain has TRBV30 and TRBJ1-2, with D perhaps TRBD1 (5 bases). Looked up from germline, CDR1 is GTSNPN and CDR2 is SVGIG (reference sequence). This CDR3 is 10 amino acids long. Trimming shortened V by 5 bases and J by 7 bases, and 8 bases separated the two germline ends. CDR3 protein: CAWGDLGYTF. The CDR3 DNA sequence: TGTGCCTGGGGGGACCTTGGCTACACCTTC.

V is TRBV5-6 and J is TRBJ1-1, with 9 bases matching TRBD1. The CDR3 extends over 15 amino acids. CDR1 is SGHDT and CDR2 is YYEEEE in the germline V gene. The J segment lost 5 bases and the V segment lost 0 bases, leaving 5 bases of the junction unmatched. The CDR3 loop is CASSLEQGARTEAFF. The CDR3 coding sequence is TGTGCCAGCAGCTTGGAACAGGGGGCGAGGACTGAAGCTTTCTTT.

The chain carries TRBV29-1 and TRBJ2-7; 9 bases match TRBD2. Trimming took 3 bases from V and 2 from J; bases not matched to a gene: 8. This CDR3 has 15 residues. CDR1 and CDR2 (germline): SQVTM, ANQGSEA. CDR3 nucleotides: TGCAGCGTTGAGGATAGCGGGAGCACGACCTACGAGCAGTACTTC. Residues: CSVEDSGSTTYEQYF.

This clone was seen more than once but under ten times. This rearrangement joins TRBV7-9 to TRBJ2-7; 8 nucleotides match TRBD1. This CDR3 region has 14 residues. The J segment lost 6 bases and the V segment lost 5 bases, leaving 9 bases of the junction unmatched. Germline V gene sequence: CDR1 SEHNR, CDR2 FQNEAQ (reference sequence). The CDR3 loop is CASSPGQGWGEQYF. The CDR3 DNA follows: TGTGCCAGCAGCCCCGGACAGGGTTGGGGCGAGCAGTACTTC.

This clone appeared a single time. The gene calls are TRBV5-1 and TRBJ2-1; TRBD2 matches at 14 bases. Germline V gene sequence: CDR1 SGHRS, CDR2 YFSETQ. This CDR3 region has 18 residues. Trimming removed 4 bases from V and 8 bases from J; junction bases left unmatched: 14. CDR3 residues: CASSRVPGLAGEGYEQFF. The CDR3 DNA reads as TGCGCCAGCAGCCGCGTCCCGGGACTAGCGGGAGAGGGGTATGAGCAGTTCTTC.

The chain links TRBV6-6 to TRBJ1-4, with 10 positions matching TRBD1. Germline V gene lookup returns CDR1 MNHNY and CDR2 SVGAGI (reference sequence). The CDR3 is made up of 15 amino acids. The V segment lost 6 bases and the J segment 5 bases; nucleotides outside the gene matches: 6. CDR3 sequence: CASSPRDRGNEKLFF. The DNA for the CDR3 is TGTGCCAGCAGCCCCCGGGACAGGGGAAATGAAAAACTGTTTTTT.

The V and J genes are TRBV25-1 and TRBJ2-2; D call uncertain. Trimming removed 8 bases from V and 7 bases from J, with 8 bases in between. The length of the CDR3 is 11 residues. Germline V gene data show CDR1 as MGHDK and CDR2 as SYGVNS. CDR3 sequence (DNA): TGTGCCAGCGATAGGAACGGGGAGCTGTTTTTT. Translating gives CASDRNGELFF.

The chain links TRBV27 to TRBJ1-2; D gene unclear. This CDR3 is 13 amino acids long. CDR1 and CDR2 (germline): MNHEY, SMNVEV (reference sequence). The V end was cut by 5 bases, the J end by 4 bases, with 11 bases between. CDR3 DNA sequence: TGTGCCAGCAGTACCGGACGTCTCTATGGCTACACCTTC. Protein product: CASSTGRLYGYTF.

The J gene is TRBJ2-3, the V gene TRBV19; 7 positions agree with TRBD2. Germline V gives CDR1 LNHDA, CDR2 SQIVND (reference sequence). There are 17 residues in the CDR3. The ends lost 7 bases at V and 0 bases at J; junction bases unmatched: 13. The CDR3 DNA reads TGTGCCAGTAAGGATGGAGGCGCGGGAGTGAGCACAGATACGCAGTATTTT. This encodes CASKDGGAGVSTDTQYF. Complete variable domain (other parts from reference TRBV19 and TRBJ2-3): DGGITQSPKYLFRKEGQNVTLSCEQNLNHDAMYWYRQDPGQGLRLIYYSQIVNDFQKGDIAEGYSVSREKKESFPLTVTSAQKNPTAFYLCASKDGGAGVSTDTQYFGPGTRLTVL.

The rearrangement uses TRBV7-2 and TRBJ1-4; tentatively, D is TRBD1 (5 bases). Germline lookup yields CDR1 SGHTA and CDR2 FQGNSA. This CDR3 comprises 14 residues. Trimming left V 6 bases short and J 0 bases short, with 8 bases between. CDR3 DNA: TGTGCCAGCAGGGTGGGGCCAACTAATGAAAAACTGTTTTTT. Its translation is CASRVGPTNEKLFF. The whole variable domain, remainder taken from reference TRBV7-2 and TRBJ1-4, is GAGVSQSPSNKVTEKGKDVELRCDPISGHTALYWYRQSLGQGLEFLIYFQGNSAPDKSGLPSDRFSAERTGGSVSTLTIQRTQQEDSAVYLCASRVGPTNEKLFFGSGTQLSVL.

V gene TRBV5-4 combines with J gene TRBJ1-2; maybe TRBD1 (6 bases). The CDR3 covers 14 residues. V was cut by 4 bases and J by 4 bases, with 14 bases left in between. Germline V CDR1 and CDR2: SGHNT, YYREEE (reference sequence). The CDR3 spells CASSLEGGSYGYTF. In DNA form, the CDR3 reads TGTGCCAGCAGCCTGGAGGGGGGGAGCTATGGCTACACCTTC.

The chain has TRBV2 and TRBJ2-7; D possibly corresponds to TRBD1 (5 bases). The V and J ends lost 6 bases and 0 bases respectively, with 9 bases between them. The CDR3 runs 13 residues. Germline loops: CDR1 SNHLY, CDR2 FYNNEI. The CDR3 protein is CASSRQSSYEQYF. The CDR3 DNA follows: TGTGCCAGCAGCCGACAGAGCTCCTACGAGCAGTACTTC.

The chain is built from TRBV5-6 and TRBJ2-1; maybe TRBD2 (6 bases). V was clipped by 1 base and J by 2 bases, with 13 bases between them. The CDR3 spans 16 residues. CDR1 SGHDT and CDR2 YYEEEE come from the germline V gene. CDR3 amino acids: CASSLSLATAYNEQFF. CDR3 nucleotide sequence: TGTGCCAGCAGCTTGTCACTAGCTACCGCCTACAATGAGCAGTTCTTC.

The chain is built from TRBV5-1 and TRBJ2-6, with 11 bases aligning to TRBD2. V lost 0 bases, J lost 2 bases, and 4 bases stayed unmatched. There are 18 residues in the CDR3. The germline V gene has CDR1 SGHRS and CDR2 YFSETQ. This CDR3 is CASSLEIAGGPGANVLTF. The CDR3 region has the DNA TGCGCCAGCAGCTTGGAGATAGCGGGGGGGCCTGGGGCCAACGTCCTGACTTTC. The full variable domain, in which reference TRBV5-1 and TRBJ2-6 provide the parts outside the CDR3, is KAGVTQTPRYLIKTRGQQVTLSCSPISGHRSVSWYQQTPGQGLQFLFEYFSETQRNKGNFPGRFSGRQFSNSRSEMNVSTLELGDSALYLCASSLEIAGGPGANVLTFGAGSRLTVL.

CDR3 sequence (DNA): TGTGCCAGCAGCTTATCTGCGGCAGATACGCAGTATTTT. Protein product: CASSLSAADTQYF. The chain uses TRBV11-3 and TRBJ2-3; D ambiguous. The CDR3 sequence is 13 residues long. The V gene's germline CDR1 is SGHNT and CDR2 YENEEA. Trimming removed 2 bases at V and 4 bases at J, with 7 bases between.

This chain joins TRBV11-3 and TRBJ2-2, with TRBD2 identical over 10 bases. The CDR3 length is 18 residues. Unmatched junction bases numbered 9, after V lost 5 bases and J lost 0 bases. CDR1 is SGHNT, CDR2 YENEEA, per germline. CDR3 sequence reads: CASSPTVLAGPNTGELFF. CDR3 bases: TGTGCCAGCAGCCCCACTGTACTAGCGGGACCGAACACCGGGGAGCTGTTTTTT.

The CDR3 bases are TGCGCCAGCAGCCAAGATCTACTAGCGGGAATGGGGCACAATGAGCAGTTCTTC. This codes for CASSQDLLAGMGHNEQFF. V gene TRBV4-1 combines with J gene TRBJ2-1; 10 nucleotides align to TRBD2. CDR1 and CDR2 (germline): MGHRA, YSYEKL. V shed 0 bases, J shed 5 bases, and the junction held 10 bases outside the gene matches. The CDR3 has 18 residues.

V and J are TRBV29-1 and TRBJ2-5; no reliable D call. The CDR3 is 10 amino acids. V was pared by 7 bases and J by 5 bases, with 8 bases between. Per the germline V gene, CDR1 is SQVTM and CDR2 is ANQGSEA. CDR3 sequence reads: CSALAETQYF. The CDR3, as DNA: TGCAGCGCTCTCGCGGAGACCCAGTACTTC.

This sequence joins TRBV10-3 and TRBJ2-3; 14 positions agree with TRBD2. The CDR3 runs to 17 residues. Germline V lookup: CDR1 ENHRY, CDR2 SYGVKD. With 6 bases clipped from V and 1 base from J, the junction kept 6 bases outside the gene matches. The CDR3 region is CAISRTSGGRGTDTQYF. The CDR3 coding sequence is TGTGCCATCAGCCGGACTAGCGGGGGGAGAGGCACAGATACGCAGTATTTT.